The sample holds many counts of the clone carrying this T cell receptor beta chain. This record belongs to a study of T-cell reconstitution after alpha-beta-depleted transplantation in children. The CDR3 sequence is 14 residues long. Germline V lookup: CDR1 MNHEY, CDR2 SVGEGT. V lost 2 bases and J lost 4; bases outside the gene matches: 2. It was with unique molecular identifiers that the TCRbeta library was prepared. Via MiXCR, TCRdb re-called the PCR reads, giving one row per CDR3 protein. This table holds about 91,000 distinct CDR3 sequences, roughly 7.7% found once. This chain uses TRBV6-2 or TRBV6-3 with TRBJ2-3; 8 positions agree with TRBD2. This TCR came from a human donor who donated a stem cell graft to a child with congenital amegakaryocytic thrombocytopenia. The specimen comprised PBMCs from the stem cell graft donor, sampled from the stem cell graft. The CDR3 is CASSYAGGADTQYF. The CDR3 nucleotides read TGTGCCAGCAGTTACGCGGGAGGTGCAGATACGCAGTATTTT.